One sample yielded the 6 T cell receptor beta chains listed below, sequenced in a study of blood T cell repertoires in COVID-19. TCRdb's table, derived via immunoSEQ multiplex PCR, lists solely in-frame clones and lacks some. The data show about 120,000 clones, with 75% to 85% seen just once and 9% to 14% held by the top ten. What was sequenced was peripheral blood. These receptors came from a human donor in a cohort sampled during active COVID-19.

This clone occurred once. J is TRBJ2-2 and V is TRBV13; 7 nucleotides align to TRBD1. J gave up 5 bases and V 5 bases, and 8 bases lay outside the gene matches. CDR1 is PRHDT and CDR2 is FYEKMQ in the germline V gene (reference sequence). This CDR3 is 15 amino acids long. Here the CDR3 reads CASSLRQGWTGELFF. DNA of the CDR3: TGTGCCAGCAGCCTCCGACAGGGATGGACCGGGGAGCTGTTTTTT.

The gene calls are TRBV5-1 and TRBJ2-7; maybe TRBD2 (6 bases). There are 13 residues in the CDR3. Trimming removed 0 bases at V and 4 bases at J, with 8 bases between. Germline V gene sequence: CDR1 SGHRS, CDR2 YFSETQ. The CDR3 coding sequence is TGCGCCAGCAGCTTGGCGGAGGGATACGAGCAGTACTTC. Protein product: CASSLAEGYEQYF.

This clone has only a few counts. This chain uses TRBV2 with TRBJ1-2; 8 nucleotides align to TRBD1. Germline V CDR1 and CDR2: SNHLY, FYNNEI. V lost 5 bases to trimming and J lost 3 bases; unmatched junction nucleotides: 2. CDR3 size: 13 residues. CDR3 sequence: CASSSTGDYGYTF. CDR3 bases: TGTGCCAGCAGTTCGACAGGGGACTATGGCTACACCTTC.

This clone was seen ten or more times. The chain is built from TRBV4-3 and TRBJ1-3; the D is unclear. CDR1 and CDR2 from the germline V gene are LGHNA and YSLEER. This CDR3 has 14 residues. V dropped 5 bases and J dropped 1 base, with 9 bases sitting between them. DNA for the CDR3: TGCGCCAGCAGCTATGGTAGTTCTGGAAACACCATATATTTT. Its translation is CASSYGSSGNTIYF.

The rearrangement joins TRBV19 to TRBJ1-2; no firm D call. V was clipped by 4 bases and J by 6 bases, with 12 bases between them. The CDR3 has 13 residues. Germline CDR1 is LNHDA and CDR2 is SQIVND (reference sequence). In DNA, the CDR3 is TGTGCCAGTAGTAACCGTAAGACTGATGGCTACACCTTC. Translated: CASSNRKTDGYTF.

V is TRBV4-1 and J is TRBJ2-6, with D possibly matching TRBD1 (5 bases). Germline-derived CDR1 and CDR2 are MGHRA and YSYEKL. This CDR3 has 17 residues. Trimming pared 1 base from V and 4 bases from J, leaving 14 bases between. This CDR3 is CASSQVGTGSGANVLTF. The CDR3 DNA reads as TGCGCCAGCAGCCAAGTCGGCACAGGATCCGGGGCCAACGTCCTGACTTTC.